The clone carrying this TCR beta chain was counted many times. The target antigen is unknown. Separate alpha and beta amplification began at the second PCR step. V was shortened by 2 bases and J by 5 bases, with 14 bases between the two germline ends. The CDR3 runs 14 residues. The germline gives CDR1 SGDLS, CDR2 YYNGEE. These data are taken from a study of naive and memory T cell subsets. General study results and limits: A few larger clonotypes appeared in naive repertoires, especially CD8, possibly memory cells re-expressing CD45RA.

Both TRBC1 and TRBC2 were covered by a beta constant-region primer of two equimolar oligonucleotides. The ligated cDNA underwent four PCR rounds using SP2 and nested alpha and beta constant-region primers. One entry per CDR3 protein, called by TCRdb with MiXCR from the UMI-ligation and nested PCR reads. The sample lists 150,000 or so distinct CDR3 sequences, about 23% seen once, with less than 0.13% in the top ten. This clonotype was obtained from a human donor in good health. The chain combines TRBV9 with TRBJ2-7; D tentatively reads TRBD1 or TRBD2 (5 bases each). The sample taken for sequencing was naive CD4+ T cells from blood. The DNA of the CDR3 is TGTGCCAGCAGCGTGGGCGTCACGGGGCACGAGCAGTACTTC. Translated, it gives CASSVGVTGHEQYF. Together with reference TRBV9 and TRBJ2-7, the CDR3 gives the full variable domain: DSGVTQTPKHLITATGQRVTLRCSPRSGDLSVYWYQQSLDQGLQFLIQYYNGEERAKGNILERFSAQQFPDLHSELNLSSLELGDSALYFCASSVGVTGHEQYFGPGTRLTVT.